The 23 T cell receptor beta chains in this list originate from one sample, sequenced in a study of regulatory T cells in long-lasting Graves disease. Time point described: newly diagnosed GD, antithyroid drugs for less than 3 months. PBMC-extracted RNA yielded the TCR library. Library construction for TCR beta used iRepertoire HTBI primers and Arm-PCR of CDR3 regions. One entry per CDR3 protein results from TCRdb running MiXCR on the multiplex PCR reads. This sample has hundreds of thousands of distinct CDR3 sequences, with approximately 15% found just once. This sample was shared with a second study, whose subject was T cells in Graves' hyperthyroidism and ophthalmopathy.

Sequencing was performed on peripheral blood mononuclear cells (PBMCs), taken at new diagnosis, from a patient treated with antithyroid drugs. The receptors originated from a man aged 35 to 55 with Graves disease.

Only a few counts were recorded for this clonotype. The V and J genes are TRBV12-3 or TRBV12-4 and TRBJ2-1; unclear D gene. V lost 4 bases and J 9 bases, leaving 10 bases between the germline ends. This CDR3 region has 12 residues. CDR3 bases: TGTGCCAGCAGTTCAACACCCCGTGAGCAGTTCTTC. Its protein product is CASSSTPREQFF.

The rearrangement joins TRBV6-1 to TRBJ2-7; 7 bases match TRBD2. V dropped 8 bases and J dropped 4; count of bases not matched to a gene: 17. Germline CDR1 and CDR2: MNHNS and SASEGT. The CDR3 is made up of 16 amino acids. CDR3 nucleotides: TGTGCCAGCGAGTCCGGTACAGCGGGGTTTGGATACGAGCAGTACTTC. Translating it yields CASESGTAGFGYEQYF.

V is TRBV24-1 and J is TRBJ2-2; 8 positions agree with TRBD1. The J segment lost 0 bases and the V segment lost 3 bases, leaving 8 bases of the junction unmatched. The CDR3 runs to 18 residues. The V gene's germline CDR1 is KGHDR and CDR2 SFDVKD. CDR3: CATSDLLTGAANTGELFF. CDR3 bases: TGTGCCACCAGTGATCTCCTGACAGGGGCTGCGAACACCGGGGAGCTGTTTTTT.

This clonotype was detected ten times or more. V gene TRBV2 combines with J gene TRBJ1-5; D gene uncertain. Per the germline V gene, CDR1 is SNHLY and CDR2 is FYNNEI. Deletions cut 3 bases from V and 4 bases from J, with 10 bases between. This CDR3 contains 14 residues. CDR3 sequence reads: CASSEYTENQPQHF. CDR3 DNA: TGTGCCAGCAGTGAGTACACGGAGAATCAGCCCCAGCATTTT.

Ten or more counts support this clonotype. This chain joins TRBV9 and TRBJ2-3, with 10 positions matching TRBD2. Germline V gene lookup returns CDR1 SGDLS and CDR2 YYNGEE. The V and J ends lost 4 bases and 5 bases, in that order; junction bases with no gene match: 7. The CDR3 extends over 15 amino acids. CDR3 in DNA: TGTGCCAGCAGCCCTCTAGCGGGGGTTAAAGATACGCAGTATTTT. This gives the protein CASSPLAGVKDTQYF.

Regarding this clonotype: A far larger clone is a single base away, which makes a read error likely. This sequence joins TRBV28 and TRBJ2-1; 11 bases agree with TRBD2. Per the germline V gene, CDR1 is MDHEN and CDR2 is SYDVKM. V lost 2 bases, J lost 10 bases, and 10 bases stayed unmatched. The length of the CDR3 is 16 residues. CDR3 sequence: CASSLPLLAGGYEQFF. As DNA, the CDR3 is TGTGCCAGCAGTTTACCCCTGTTAGCGGGGGGGTACGAGCAGTTCTTC.

This clonotype was detected only a few times. The chain employs TRBV19 and TRBJ2-5; D possibly uses TRBD1 or TRBD2 (5 bases each). The CDR3 spans 13 residues. Per germline, CDR1 LNHDA and CDR2 SQIVND (reference sequence). V lost 3 bases and J lost 4, with 9 bases in between. DNA of the CDR3: TGTGCCAGTAGTATCTTGAGGGGAGAGACCCAGTACTTC. Translated, it gives CASSILRGETQYF.

There are a few counts of this clonotype. This chain uses TRBV7-3 with TRBJ1-4; TRBD1 agrees at 9 bases. This CDR3 contains 15 residues. V trimming: 5 bases; J trimming: 7 bases; junction bases outside the gene matches: 8. Germline CDR1 reads SGHTA; CDR2 reads FQGTGA. Here the CDR3 reads CASSLTGGAGEKLFF. The CDR3 region has the DNA TGTGCCAGCAGCCTTACAGGGGGCGCGGGTGAAAAACTGTTTTTT.

This clonotype was observed a handful of times. V is TRBV6-4 and J is TRBJ2-2; the D is unclear. Germline V CDR1 and CDR2: MRHNA, SNTAGT. V shed 3 bases and J shed 6 bases, with 8 bases lying between them. The CDR3 contains 13 residues. The CDR3: CASSESRPGELFF. The DNA of the CDR3 is TGTGCCAGCAGTGAAAGTCGACCCGGGGAGCTGTTTTTT.

The V and J genes are TRBV6-5 and TRBJ1-4; 7 bases map to TRBD1. The CDR3 covers 16 residues. J gave up 5 bases and V 0 bases, and 6 bases lay outside the gene matches. CDR1 is MNHEY and CDR2 is SVGAGI in the germline V gene. CDR3 residues: CASSYSSGQPNEKLFF. In DNA form, the CDR3 reads TGTGCCAGCAGTTACTCTTCGGGACAGCCAAATGAAAAACTGTTTTTT.

The table lists this clonotype with many counts. The chain carries TRBV7-2 and TRBJ2-1, with D possibly being TRBD2 (5 bases). Germline V gene sequence: CDR1 SGHTA, CDR2 FQGNSA. Trimming shortened V by 2 bases and J by 7 bases, and 18 bases separated the two germline ends. The CDR3 sequence is 16 residues long. CDR3 residues: CASSLWSRVTGNEQFF. For the CDR3, the DNA is TGTGCCAGCAGCTTATGGTCACGTGTTACGGGGAATGAGCAGTTCTTC.

This clonotype was detected many times. V and J are TRBV20-1 and TRBJ2-2, with TRBD2 matching over 11 bases. CDR3 length equals 16 residues. The trim removed 4 bases at V and 5 bases at J, leaving 9 bases unmatched. CDR1 is DFQATT and CDR2 is SNEGSKA in the germline V gene (reference sequence). CDR3 sequence: CSATVAGGPRTGELFF. The CDR3 DNA follows: TGCAGTGCTACAGTAGCGGGGGGGCCTCGGACCGGGGAGCTGTTTTTT.

The chain joins TRBV12-3 or TRBV12-4 to TRBJ2-1; perhaps D is TRBD1 or TRBD2 (5 bases each). This CDR3 spans 15 amino acids. The ends were cut back, 0 bases at V and 5 bases at J, with 11 bases in the middle. The CDR3 is CASSLASLGDNEQFF. The CDR3 coding sequence is TGTGCCAGCAGTTTAGCCTCTTTGGGGGACAATGAGCAGTTCTTC.

The rearrangement links TRBV2 to TRBJ2-5; D is possibly TRBD1 (5 bases). Germline CDR1 SNHLY, CDR2 FYNNEI. The CDR3 extends over 11 amino acids. V lost 8 bases to trimming and J lost 5 bases, with 9 bases between them. This CDR3 reads CASPSGETQYF. The CDR3, as DNA: TGTGCCAGCCCGTCAGGGGAGACCCAGTACTTC. Full variable domain (remainder filled in from reference TRBV2 and TRBJ2-5): EPEVTQTPSHQVTQMGQEVILRCVPISNHLYFYWYRQILGQKVEFLVSFYNNEISEKSEIFDDQFSVERPDGSNFTLKIRSTKLEDSAMYFCASPSGETQYFGPGTRLLVL.

The chain combines TRBV7-2 with TRBJ2-5, with 9 bases fitting TRBD1. The V gene's germline CDR1 is SGHTA and CDR2 FQGNSA. The CDR3 is 16 residues long. V lost 5 bases and J lost 5; bases outside the gene matches: 12. The CDR3 region has the DNA TGTGCCAGCAGCCCCCGCCCGGGACAGGGCAGCGAGACCCAGTACTTC. It encodes CASSPRPGQGSETQYF.

This chain joins TRBV20-1 and TRBJ1-6; D is unresolved. CDR1 is DFQATT and CDR2 is SNEGSKA in the germline V gene (reference sequence). V lost 2 bases and J lost 7, with 6 bases in between. This CDR3 contains 12 residues. The CDR3 protein is CSARRPNSPLHF. The CDR3 region has the DNA TGCAGTGCTAGACGACCCAATTCACCCCTCCACTTT.

The chain links TRBV27 to TRBJ1-1; 7 positions match TRBD1. Trimming took 5 bases from V and 2 from J; bases not matched to a gene: 8. Germline V gene sequence: CDR1 MNHEY, CDR2 SMNVEV (reference sequence). There are 15 residues in the CDR3. The CDR3 loop reads CASSVGTALNTEAFF. DNA of the CDR3: TGTGCCAGCAGTGTCGGGACAGCGCTTAACACTGAAGCTTTCTTT.

In this sample, this clonotype turned up many times. This rearrangement joins TRBV27 to TRBJ2-4; possibly TRBD1 or TRBD2 for D (6 bases each). Trimming shortened V by 6 bases and J by 8 bases, and 14 bases separated the two germline ends. This CDR3 is 13 amino acids long. Germline loops: CDR1 MNHEY, CDR2 SMNVEV (reference sequence). CDR3 sequence: CASRWNREDIQYF. CDR3 coding DNA: TGTGCCAGCAGATGGAACAGGGAGGACATTCAGTACTTC.

This sequence joins TRBV5-4 and TRBJ2-1; D is perhaps TRBD2 (7 bases). V lost 5 bases and J lost 1, with 16 bases in between. This CDR3 has 16 residues. CDR1 and CDR2 from the germline V gene are SGHNT and YYREEE (reference sequence). The CDR3 here is CASRLGGRGSYNEQFF. CDR3 DNA: TGTGCCAGCAGACTCGGGGGGCGGGGTTCCTACAATGAGCAGTTCTTC.

This clonotype was detected ten times or more. This rearrangement joins TRBV5-1 to TRBJ2-5, with 7 bases lining up with TRBD1. The CDR3 covers 14 residues. J was trimmed by 5 bases and V by 4 bases; bases with no gene match: 8. Germline V gene lookup returns CDR1 SGHRS and CDR2 YFSETQ. The CDR3 region is CASSPTGVEETQYF. The CDR3, as DNA: TGCGCCAGCAGCCCTACAGGGGTTGAGGAGACCCAGTACTTC. The entire variable domain, with the rest obtained from reference TRBV5-1 and TRBJ2-5, is as follows: KAGVTQTPRYLIKTRGQQVTLSCSPISGHRSVSWYQQTPGQGLQFLFEYFSETQRNKGNFPGRFSGRQFSNSRSEMNVSTLELGDSALYLCASSPTGVEETQYFGPGTRLLVL.

This clonotype has a handful of counts. This chain joins TRBV27 and TRBJ2-3, with a possible D match to TRBD2 (6 bases). CDR1 and CDR2 from the germline V gene are MNHEY and SMNVEV (reference sequence). The CDR3 extends over 15 amino acids. With 3 bases removed from V and 2 bases from J, the gap between germline ends came to 12 bases. CDR3 nucleotides: TGTGCCAGCAGTTTCCAAGTAGCGGACACAGATACGCAGTATTTT. Translation: CASSFQVADTDTQYF.

This clonotype was found many times. This chain uses TRBV6-1 with TRBJ1-1; D unclear. The V gene's germline CDR1 is MNHNS and CDR2 SASEGT. CDR3 length equals 14 residues. Trimming cost V 5 bases and J 1 base, with 11 bases left between them. CDR3 sequence: CASSLRQPNTEAFF. The CDR3, as DNA: TGTGCCAGCAGTCTCCGACAACCGAACACTGAAGCTTTCTTT.

About this clonotype: The junction departs from the called germline gene at one end, perhaps through a read error. This chain links TRBV20-1 with TRBJ2-1; D is undetermined. Germline loops: CDR1 DFQATT, CDR2 SNEGSKA (reference sequence). The CDR3 totals 15 residues. CDR3 bases: TGCAGTTTCCCAAAGGGCCAGGTTTCCTACAATGGGCAGTTCTTC. Amino acids: CSFPKGQVSYNGQFF.